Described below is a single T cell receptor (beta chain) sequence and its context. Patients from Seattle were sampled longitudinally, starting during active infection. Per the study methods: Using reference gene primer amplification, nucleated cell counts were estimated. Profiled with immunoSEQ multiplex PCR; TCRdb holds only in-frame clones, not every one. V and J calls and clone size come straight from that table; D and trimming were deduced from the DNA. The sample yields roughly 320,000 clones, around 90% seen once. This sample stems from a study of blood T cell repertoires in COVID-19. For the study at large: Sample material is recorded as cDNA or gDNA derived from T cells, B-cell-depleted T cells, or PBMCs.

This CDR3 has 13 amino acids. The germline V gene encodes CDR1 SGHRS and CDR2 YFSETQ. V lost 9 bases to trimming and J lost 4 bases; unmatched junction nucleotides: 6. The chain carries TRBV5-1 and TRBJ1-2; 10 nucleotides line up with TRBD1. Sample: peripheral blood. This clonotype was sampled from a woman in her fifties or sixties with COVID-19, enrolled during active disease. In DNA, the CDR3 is TGCGCCACCGGGACAGGGGACCTCTATGGCTACACCTTC. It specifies CATGTGDLYGYTF.